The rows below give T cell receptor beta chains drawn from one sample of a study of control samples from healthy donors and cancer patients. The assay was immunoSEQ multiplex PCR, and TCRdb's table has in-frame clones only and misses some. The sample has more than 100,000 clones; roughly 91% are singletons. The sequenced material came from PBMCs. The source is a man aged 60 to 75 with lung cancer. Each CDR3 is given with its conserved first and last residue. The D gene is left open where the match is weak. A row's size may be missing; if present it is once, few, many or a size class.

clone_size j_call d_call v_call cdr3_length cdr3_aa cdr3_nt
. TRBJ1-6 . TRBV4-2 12 CASSHTYEALHF TGTGCCAGCAGCCACACCTATGAGGCCCTCCACTTT
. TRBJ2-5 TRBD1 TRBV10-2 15 CASSLRPTGQETQYF TGCGCCAGCAGCTTGAGGCCGACAGGGCAAGAGACCCAGTACTTC
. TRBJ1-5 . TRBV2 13 CASSVGVHQPQHF TGTGCCAGCAGTGTCGGGGTACATCAGCCCCAGCATTTT
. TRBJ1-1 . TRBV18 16 CASSPPGMAMNTEAFF TGTGCCAGCTCACCACCGGGGATGGCGATGAACACTGAAGCTTTCTTT
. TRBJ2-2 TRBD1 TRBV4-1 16 CASGRYGTGMTGELFF TGCGCCAGCGGCCGGTATGGGACAGGGATGACCGGGGAGCTGTTTTTT
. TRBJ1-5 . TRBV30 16 CAWSRSGTSLNQPQHF TGTGCCTGGAGCCGATCCGGGACCTCCTTGAATCAGCCCCAGCATTTT
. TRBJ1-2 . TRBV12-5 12 CASGLKDYGYTF TGTGCTAGTGGTTTGAAGGACTATGGCTACACCTTC
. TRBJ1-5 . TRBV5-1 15 CASSTSGGSNQPQHF TGCGCCAGCAGCACCTCCGGGGGTAGCAATCAGCCCCAGCATTTT
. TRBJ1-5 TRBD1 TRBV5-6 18 CASSLKRTGGFGNQPQHF TGTGCCAGCAGCTTGAAGAGGACAGGGGGCTTTGGCAATCAGCCCCAGCATTTT
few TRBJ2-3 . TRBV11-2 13 CASSSAGPDTQYF TGTGCCAGCAGCTCCGCAGGGCCAGATACGCAGTATTTT
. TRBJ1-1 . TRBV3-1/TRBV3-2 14 CASSSRGSGTEAFF TGTGCCAGCAGCTCTAGGGGATCTGGCACTGAAGCTTTCTTT
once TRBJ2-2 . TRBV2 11 CASQYPGELFF TGTGCCAGCCAATATCCCGGGGAGCTGTTTTTT
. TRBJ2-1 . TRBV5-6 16 CASRYRRALDYNEQFF TGTGCCAGCAGGTACCGCAGGGCTTTGGATTACAATGAGCAGTTCTTC
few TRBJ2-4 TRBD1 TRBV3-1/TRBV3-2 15 CASSPRDREGNIQYF TGTGCCAGCAGCCCTCGGGACAGGGAGGGAAACATTCAGTACTTC
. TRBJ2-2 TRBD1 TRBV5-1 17 CASSSRVGDRGTGELFF TGCGCCAGCAGCTCGAGGGTGGGGGACAGGGGGACCGGGGAGCTGTTTTTT
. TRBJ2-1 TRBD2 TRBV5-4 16 CASSLDGGSSYNEQFF TGTGCCAGCAGCTTGGACGGGGGGAGCTCCTACAATGAGCAGTTCTTC
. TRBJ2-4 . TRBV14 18 CASSPPPSDRLAKNIQYF TGTGCCAGCAGCCCCCCGCCTAGCGACAGATTAGCCAAAAACATTCAGTACTTC
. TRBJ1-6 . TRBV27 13 CASMPVYNSPLHF TGTGCCAGCATGCCAGTGTATAATTCACCCCTCCACTTT
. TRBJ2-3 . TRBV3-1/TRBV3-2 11 CASSPGATQYF TGTGCCAGCAGCCCGGGGGCTACGCAGTATTTT
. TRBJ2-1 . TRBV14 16 CASSQNRDTSALEQFF TGTGCCAGCAGCCAGAACCGGGACACCTCGGCCCTTGAGCAGTTCTTC
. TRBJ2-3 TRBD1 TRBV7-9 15 CASSPQQGNTDTQYF TGTGCCAGCAGCCCACAACAGGGGAATACAGATACGCAGTATTTT
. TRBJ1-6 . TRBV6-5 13 CASSFTANSPLHF TGTGCCAGCAGTTTTACTGCCAATTCACCCCTCCACTTT
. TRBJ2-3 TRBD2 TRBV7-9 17 CASSFGSGGPSTDTQYF TGTGCCAGCAGCTTTGGTAGCGGGGGGCCTAGCACAGATACGCAGTATTTT
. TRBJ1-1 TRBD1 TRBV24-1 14 CATRDSGGNTEAFF TGTGCCACCCGGGACAGCGGGGGGAACACTGAAGCTTTCTTT
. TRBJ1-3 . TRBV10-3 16 CAISDKGARSGNTIYF TGTGCCATCAGTGACAAAGGCGCCCGCTCTGGAAACACCATATATTTT
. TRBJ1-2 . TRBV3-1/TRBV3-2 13 CASSLGQIYGYTF TGTGCCAGCAGCCTAGGACAGATCTATGGCTACACCTTC
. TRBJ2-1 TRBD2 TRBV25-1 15 CASSEAGGPNNEQFF TGTGCCAGCAGTGAGGCGGGGGGGCCCAACAATGAGCAGTTCTTC